Listed here are 30 T cell receptor beta chains from one sample, sequenced in a study of blood T cells in healthy people across ages. The authors ran a second PCR of about 6 to 12 cycles using a sample-barcoded 5' primer and a J-beta primer mix. Using its own MiXCR run on the 5' RACE reads, TCRdb lists one record per CDR3 protein. The sample has around 650,000 distinct CDR3 sequences; around 38% are singletons. The sequenced material came from blood. The receptors originated from a man older than 75 in good health.

A few counts support this clonotype. V usage is TRBV30 and J usage is TRBJ2-1; possibly TRBD1 for D (5 bases). V was pared by 8 bases and J by 7 bases, with 15 bases between. Germline V gene sequence: CDR1 GTSNPN, CDR2 SVGIG (reference sequence). This CDR3 has 12 amino acids. CDR3 sequence: CAQAGFSNEQFF. The DNA for the CDR3 is TGTGCCCAGGCAGGGTTTTCAAATGAGCAGTTCTTC.

This clonotype was seen only a few times. V gene TRBV6-4 combines with J gene TRBJ2-5; D gene ambiguous. This CDR3 has 13 residues. V dropped 3 bases and J dropped 5 bases, with 10 bases sitting between them. CDR1 and CDR2 from the germline V gene are MRHNA and SNTAGT. The CDR3 region has the DNA TGTGCCAGCAGTGAGAGGAGATTGGAGACCCAGTACTTC. This translates into CASSERRLETQYF.

This clonotype was detected only once. The genes are TRBV7-2 and TRBJ2-1; 9 bases align to TRBD2. V lost 3 bases and J lost 9; bases outside the gene matches: 18. CDR1 is SGHTA and CDR2 is FQGNSA in the germline V gene. The CDR3 sequence is 18 residues long. The CDR3 nucleotides are TGTGCCAGCAGCTTCCTCGTGGGGAGGCGGGAGGGCCGGGGTGAGCAGTTCTTC. Translated, it gives CASSFLVGRREGRGEQFF. The variable domain in full, with the rest retrieved from reference TRBV7-2 and TRBJ2-1, is GAGVSQSPSNKVTEKGKDVELRCDPISGHTALYWYRQSLGQGLEFLIYFQGNSAPDKSGLPSDRFSAERTGGSVSTLTIQRTQQEDSAVYLCASSFLVGRREGRGEQFFGPGTRLTVL.

The chain is built from TRBV11-2 and TRBJ2-5, with TRBD1 as a possible D gene (5 bases). The CDR3 is 15 amino acids. V shed 1 base and J shed 5 bases, with 14 bases lying between them. Germline loops: CDR1 SGHAT, CDR2 FQNNGV. CDR3 in DNA: TGTGCCAGCAGCTTAGGTTCAGTAGCAGGGGAGACCCAGTACTTC. Protein sequence: CASSLGSVAGETQYF.

The rearrangement joins TRBV3-1 to TRBJ2-1; TRBD2 aligns across 10 bases. Germline V gives CDR1 LGHDT, CDR2 YNNKEL (reference sequence). Unmatched junction bases numbered 8, after V lost 4 bases and J lost 2 bases. The CDR3 length is 17 residues. The CDR3, as DNA: TGTGCCAGCAGCCCCCTAATTCTAGCGGGGGCCTACAATGAGCAGTTCTTC. It encodes CASSPLILAGAYNEQFF.

This clonotype was seen just once. The chain carries TRBV5-5 and TRBJ1-5; no firm D call. Germline values: CDR1 SGHKS, CDR2 YYEKEE (reference sequence). The CDR3 covers 16 residues. The germline V and J ends were trimmed by 4 bases and 2 bases, with 16 bases remaining between them. This CDR3 is CASSASGGNGNQPQHF. For the CDR3, the DNA is TGTGCCAGCAGCGCCTCGGGAGGGAATGGCAATCAGCCCCAGCATTTT.

This rearrangement joins TRBV12-3 or TRBV12-4 to TRBJ2-1, with D perhaps TRBD2 (7 bases). V was trimmed by 5 bases and J by 8 bases, leaving 19 bases between them. CDR3 length: 15 residues. The CDR3 here is CASSARGLVRDEQFF. The CDR3 nucleotides read TGTGCCAGCAGTGCGCGGGGGCTAGTCCGGGATGAGCAGTTCTTC.

In its sample, this clonotype was seen once. The V call is TRBV5-6, the J call TRBJ2-5, with TRBD2 matching 13 bases. V shed 4 bases and J 11 bases; nucleotides not matched to a gene: 14. The CDR3 sequence is 16 residues long. The germline gives CDR1 SGHDT, CDR2 YYEEEE. The CDR3 sequence is CASSRPGLAGRDEQYF. As DNA, the CDR3 is TGTGCCAGCAGCCGTCCGGGACTAGCGGGAAGGGATGAGCAGTACTTC.

This clonotype was seen only once. Compared with germline, one end of the junction differs, possibly owing to a read error. This chain links TRBV7-8 with TRBJ2-1; 7 bases align to TRBD2. The CDR3 sequence is 16 residues long. Germline-derived CDR1 and CDR2 are SGHVS and FQNEAQ. The CDR3 is CASSLGRGVAYDEQFF. CDR3 in DNA: TGTGCCAGCAGCTTAGGTCGGGGGGTCGCCTACGATGAGCAGTTCTTC.

This clonotype was seen a handful of times. This chain links TRBV29-1 with TRBJ1-1, with 7 nucleotides matching TRBD1. The CDR3 loop spans 11 amino acids. Trimming removed 4 bases from V and 7 bases from J; junction bases left unmatched: 3. Germline V lookup: CDR1 SQVTM, CDR2 ANQGSEA. CDR3 sequence reads: CSVVRTGEAFF. CDR3 coding DNA: TGCAGCGTTGTAAGGACAGGTGAAGCTTTCTTT.

V and J are TRBV12-3 or TRBV12-4 and TRBJ2-7; the D gene is possibly TRBD2 (6 bases). Trimming pared 3 bases from V and 7 bases from J, leaving 22 bases between. This CDR3 region has 16 residues. CDR3 in DNA: TGTGCCAGCAGTTTTCGGGGGACTCTAAACTACAATGAGCAGTACTTC. This translates into CASSFRGTLNYNEQYF.

This chain links TRBV6-5 with TRBJ2-3, with D unclear. The germline V gene encodes CDR1 MNHEY and CDR2 SVGAGI. The CDR3 spans 16 residues. V was clipped by 6 bases and J by 4 bases, with 20 bases between them. The CDR3 loop reads CASSMTSPLRADTQYF. The CDR3 nucleotides read TGTGCCAGCAGCATGACATCGCCCCTTAGGGCAGATACGCAGTATTTT.

In regard to this clonotype: Mismatch with germline at one junction end may stem from a read error. The chain is built from TRBV7-2 and TRBJ1-2; 8 bases map to TRBD1. The CDR3 contains 14 residues. The germline V gene encodes CDR1 SGHTA and CDR2 FQGNSA. CDR3 nucleotides: TGTGCCAGCATCTTAGTACGACAGGGGTTCGGCTACACCTTC. Amino acids: CASILVRQGFGYTF.

Many counts were recorded for this clonotype. This sequence joins TRBV27 and TRBJ2-6, with D uncertain. Germline loops: CDR1 MNHEY, CDR2 SMNVEV (reference sequence). CDR3 length: 13 residues. Trimming cost V 5 bases and J 2 bases, with 4 bases left between them. CDR3 residues: CASSPPGANVLTF. The CDR3 DNA sequence: TGTGCCAGCAGTCCTCCTGGGGCCAACGTCCTGACTTTC.

Only a few counts were recorded for this clonotype. The chain employs TRBV15 and TRBJ2-3; D gene ambiguous. Germline V CDR1 and CDR2: LNHNV, YYDKDF (reference sequence). The CDR3 has 15 amino acids. V was trimmed by 0 bases and J by 2 bases, leaving 9 bases between them. CDR3 residues: CATSRDRLITDTQYF. DNA of the CDR3: TGTGCCACCAGCAGAGATCGATTGATCACAGATACGCAGTATTTT.

The chain links TRBV28 to TRBJ2-1, with 7 bases identical to TRBD1. The V and J ends lost 5 bases and 2 bases, in that order; junction bases with no gene match: 12. CDR1 and CDR2 from the germline V gene are MDHEN and SYDVKM. The CDR3 extends over 17 amino acids. The CDR3 nucleotides are TGTGCCAGCAGTCCAACCCTAGACAGGGACCCCTACAATGAGCAGTTCTTC. This gives the protein CASSPTLDRDPYNEQFF.

J is TRBJ2-1 and V is TRBV28, with TRBD2 matching 10 bases. V was clipped by 5 bases and J by 14 bases; unmatched bases: 12. The CDR3 runs to 14 residues. CDR1 is MDHEN and CDR2 is SYDVKM in the germline V gene. CDR3 amino acids: CASSPQSGRAREFF. CDR3 coding DNA: TGTGCCAGCAGTCCCCAGAGCGGGAGGGCCAGGGAGTTCTTC.

V and J are TRBV29-1 and TRBJ1-2; the D is unclear. CDR3 size: 13 residues. Germline assignment: CDR1 SQVTM and CDR2 ANQGSEA. V was pared by 6 bases and J by 8 bases, with 19 bases between. CDR3 region: CSVGSPSARGYTF. The DNA for the CDR3 is TGCAGCGTCGGGAGCCCTAGTGCCCGGGGCTACACCTTC.

This clonotype showed up just a few times. In DNA form, the CDR3 reads TGTGCCACCAGTGACAGACAGTCAAGCTCCTACAATGAGCAGTTCTTC. It specifies CATSDRQSSSYNEQFF. This chain connects TRBV24-1 to TRBJ2-1; a weak D match, TRBD1 (5 bases). This CDR3 contains 16 residues. CDR1 and CDR2 from the germline V gene are KGHDR and SFDVKD. Trimming removed 4 bases at V and 0 bases at J, with 12 bases between.

CDR3 in amino acids: CAISSWQGQYEQYF. DNA of the CDR3: TGTGCCATCAGTTCCTGGCAGGGACAATACGAGCAGTACTTC. The chain carries TRBV10-3 and TRBJ2-7; a possible D gene is TRBD1 (6 bases). V was clipped by 5 bases and J by 4 bases, with 15 bases between them. There are 14 residues in the CDR3. CDR1 is ENHRY, CDR2 SYGVKD, per germline.

The chain has TRBV24-1 and TRBJ2-5; 8 bases align to TRBD2. Looked up from germline, CDR1 is KGHDR and CDR2 is SFDVKD. CDR3 length: 16 residues. V shed 3 bases, J shed 4 bases, and the junction held 9 bases outside the gene matches. The CDR3 sequence is CATSDRGSGDGETQYF. The DNA of the CDR3 is TGTGCCACCAGTGATAGGGGTAGCGGGGACGGAGAGACCCAGTACTTC.

This clonotype occurred once. The chain has TRBV6-1 and TRBJ2-5, with TRBD1 matching over 9 bases. The CDR3 consists of 15 residues. V was clipped by 6 bases and J by 1 base; unmatched bases: 6. The germline V gene has CDR1 MNHNS and CDR2 SASEGT. DNA for the CDR3: TGTGCCAGCAGAGCACAGGGGGCTGTCCAAGAGACCCAGTACTTC. Its translation: CASRAQGAVQETQYF.

The V gene is TRBV12-5, the J gene TRBJ2-5; 7 bases are a match to TRBD2. This CDR3 is built from 15 residues. From germline, CDR1 is LGHNT and CDR2 FRNRAP. After removal of 3 bases from V and 5 bases from J, the junction contained 9 bases not matched to a gene. CDR3 loop: CASGLGGRASETQYF. CDR3 nucleotides: TGTGCTAGTGGTTTAGGTGGGAGGGCAAGTGAGACCCAGTACTTC.

J is TRBJ2-5 and V is TRBV6-6; 15 bases align to TRBD2. The CDR3 length is 16 residues. V was clipped by 6 bases and J by 5 bases; unmatched bases: 7. The germline V gene encodes CDR1 MNHNY and CDR2 SVGAGI (reference sequence). CDR3 residues: CASSRTSGGAFETQYF. The CDR3 coding sequence is TGTGCCAGCAGCCGGACTAGCGGGGGGGCTTTCGAGACCCAGTACTTC.

The chain joins TRBV6-5 to TRBJ1-2; D gene ambiguous. The CDR3 covers 15 residues. V lost 0 bases and J lost 0, with 8 bases in between. The germline V gene has CDR1 MNHEY and CDR2 SVGAGI. The CDR3 protein is CASSYSGYSNYGYTF. Here the CDR3 DNA reads TGTGCCAGCAGTTACTCGGGGTACTCTAACTATGGCTACACCTTC.

There are many counts of this clonotype. V usage is TRBV14 and J usage is TRBJ2-7, with TRBD2 identical over 8 bases. This CDR3 has 15 amino acids. The V and J ends lost 6 bases and 3 bases, in that order; junction bases with no gene match: 10. From germline, CDR1 is SGHDN and CDR2 FVKESK. The CDR3 sequence: CASRPYAGGNYEQYF. CDR3 DNA sequence: TGTGCCAGCAGACCATATGCGGGAGGAAACTACGAGCAGTACTTC.

A few counts support this clonotype. This chain uses TRBV5-1 with TRBJ1-2; no definite D call. This CDR3 is built from 13 residues. Germline CDR1 SGHRS, CDR2 YFSETQ. Deletions cut 5 bases from V and 3 bases from J, with 11 bases between. CDR3 region: CASRSDVYYGYTF. The CDR3 DNA follows: TGCGCCAGCAGATCGGACGTTTACTATGGCTACACCTTC.

This clonotype has ten or more counts. The chain employs TRBV5-8 and TRBJ2-7; D is perhaps TRBD1 (6 bases). This CDR3 comprises 15 residues. Germline V gene lookup returns CDR1 SGHTS and CDR2 YDEGEE. V lost 1 base, J lost 3 bases, and 14 bases lay in between. This CDR3 reads CASSLRLGRGYEQYF. CDR3 DNA sequence: TGTGCCAGCAGCTTGCGGTTGGGCAGGGGCTACGAGCAGTACTTC.

The V gene is TRBV27, the J gene TRBJ1-1; D perhaps matches TRBD1 (5 bases). The CDR3 contains 14 residues. Trimming removed 6 bases at V and 0 bases at J, with 11 bases between. Germline V gene sequence: CDR1 MNHEY, CDR2 SMNVEV (reference sequence). The CDR3 sequence is CASSTGQMNTEAFF. As DNA, the CDR3 is TGTGCCAGCAGCACAGGACAAATGAACACTGAAGCTTTCTTT.

The chain employs TRBV20-1 and TRBJ2-2; D is perhaps TRBD2 (5 bases). The CDR3 is 16 amino acids. The germline CDR1 and CDR2 sequences are DFQATT and SNEGSKA (reference sequence). Trimming pared 0 bases from V and 1 base from J, leaving 12 bases between. The CDR3, as DNA: TGCAGTGCTAGAGATGGAAAGCGGAAGAACACCGGGGAGCTGTTTTTT. Translated, it gives CSARDGKRKNTGELFF.